This is a list of T cell receptor beta chains from one sample in a study of blood T cells in healthy people across ages. Via MiXCR, TCRdb re-called the 5' RACE reads, giving one row per CDR3 protein. The sample records roughly 790,000 distinct CDR3 sequences, 40% to 45% being singletons. Sequenced: blood. The source of these receptors is a woman aged 55-69 years in good health. CDR3s include the opening cysteine and the closing phenylalanine or tryptophan. A D gene is named only where the DNA matches it firmly. Size tells how often a clone was seen (once, few, many) or the class of an expanded clone, and some rows leave it out.

size: NA
V: TRBV2
D: NA
J: TRBJ2-4
DNA: TGTGCCAGCAGGGGGGACTTACTAGCCAAAAACATTCAGTACTTC
CDR3: CASRGDLLAKNIQYF

size: few
V: TRBV29-1
D: NA
J: TRBJ1-1
DNA: TGCAGCGTGGGAAAACAAAACACTGAAGCTTTCTTT
CDR3: CSVGKQNTEAFF

size: NA
V: TRBV6-2/TRBV6-3
D: NA
J: TRBJ2-7
DNA: TGTGCCAGCAGGCACCCCTCTAGTTGGGGCGCCAAGGAGCAGTACTTC
CDR3: CASRHPSSWGAKEQYF

size: NA
V: TRBV3-1
D: TRBD1
J: TRBJ1-5
DNA: TGTGCCAGCAGTCTCGGGACAGCGATAAATCAGCCCCAGCATTTT
CDR3: CASSLGTAINQPQHF

size: few
V: TRBV30
D: NA
J: TRBJ2-3
DNA: TGTGCCTGGAGTCTCTCCGGGGTCACAGATACGCAGTATTTT
CDR3: CAWSLSGVTDTQYF

size: few
V: TRBV3-1
D: NA
J: TRBJ2-6
DNA: TGTGCCAGCAGCCAAGATGGGACGTACCTCTCTGGGGCCAACGTCCTGACTTTC
CDR3: CASSQDGTYLSGANVLTF

size: NA
V: TRBV27
D: NA
J: TRBJ2-3
DNA: TGTGCCAGCAACCCCGGTTCTAGCACAGATACGCAGTATTTT
CDR3: CASNPGSSTDTQYF

size: many
V: TRBV5-1
D: NA
J: TRBJ1-5
DNA: TGCGCCAGCAGCTTGGTTCCGGGGTCTGGTCAGCCCCAGCATTTT
CDR3: CASSLVPGSGQPQHF

size: NA
V: TRBV28
D: NA
J: TRBJ1-1
DNA: TGTGCCAGCAGTTTATGGGACAAGAACACTGAAGCTTTCTTT
CDR3: CASSLWDKNTEAFF

size: few
V: TRBV2
D: TRBD1
J: TRBJ2-3
DNA: TGTGCCAGCAGCCGGACAGGGGACACAGATACGCAGTATTTT
CDR3: CASSRTGDTDTQYF

size: NA
V: TRBV12-3/TRBV12-4
D: NA
J: TRBJ1-1
DNA: TGTGCCAGCAGATCGGGACATTTGAACACTGAAGCTTTCTTT
CDR3: CASRSGHLNTEAFF

size: NA
V: TRBV6-1
D: NA
J: TRBJ2-7
DNA: TGTGCCAGCAGCCGGGACGGTCGTTCCTACGAGCAGTACTTC
CDR3: CASSRDGRSYEQYF

size: few
V: TRBV5-4
D: NA
J: TRBJ2-5
DNA: TGTGCCAGCAGCTTGGACCACAATGCGGAGACCCAGTACTTC
CDR3: CASSLDHNAETQYF

size: few
V: TRBV7-2
D: NA
J: TRBJ2-7
DNA: TGTGCCAGCAGCTTAGAGTTGGGAGAAGCTTACGAGCAGTACTTC
CDR3: CASSLELGEAYEQYF

size: NA
V: TRBV12-3/TRBV12-4
D: NA
J: TRBJ1-1
DNA: TGTGCCAGCAGAGCCGGGACGGGGAACACTGAAGCTTTCTTT
CDR3: CASRAGTGNTEAFF

size: few
V: TRBV20-1
D: TRBD2
J: TRBJ2-5
DNA: TGCAGTGCTAGAGCTAGCGGGGAAGAGACCCAGTACTTC
CDR3: CSARASGEETQYF

size: few
V: TRBV2
D: TRBD2
J: TRBJ2-1
DNA: TGTGCCAGCACCCCTTCTAGCGGGGGGACCTACAATGAGCAGTTCTTC
CDR3: CASTPSSGGTYNEQFF

size: NA
V: TRBV19
D: TRBD1
J: TRBJ2-7
DNA: TGTGCCAGTAGTCCGGGACAGAACTACGAGCAGTACTTC
CDR3: CASSPGQNYEQYF

size: few
V: TRBV21-1
D: NA
J: TRBJ2-7
DNA: TGTGCCAGCAGCAGGGGGAGCGGGAGGGCCTGCGAGCAGTACTTC
CDR3: CASSRGSGRACEQYF

size: NA
V: TRBV15
D: TRBD1
J: TRBJ1-5
DNA: TGTGCCACCAGCAGAGATCAGGGGGGCAATCAGCCCCAGCATTTT
CDR3: CATSRDQGGNQPQHF

size: NA
V: TRBV6-1
D: TRBD2
J: TRBJ2-7
DNA: TGTGCCAGCAGTGGGGGACGGGGGGGGAGCTACGAGCAGTACTTC
CDR3: CASSGGRGGSYEQYF

size: once
V: TRBV20-1
D: NA
J: TRBJ2-7
DNA: TGCAGTGCTAGAGATTGGCCCGACTACGAGCAGTACTTC
CDR3: CSARDWPDYEQYF

size: NA
V: TRBV6-5
D: TRBD2
J: TRBJ2-1
DNA: TGTGCCAGCAGTCTTAGCGGGGGGCCTACCAATGAGCAGTTCTTC
CDR3: CASSLSGGPTNEQFF

size: NA
V: TRBV20-1
D: NA
J: TRBJ2-3
DNA: TGCAGTGCTAGAGCGGATTTACGACATACGCAGTATTTT
CDR3: CSARADLRHTQYF